These 8 T cell receptor beta chains were all obtained from the same sample, sequenced in a study of blood T cell repertoires in COVID-19 (dated by TCRdb to 2018 to 2021). Libraries were made using the immunoSEQ multiplex PCR assay. As stored in TCRdb, this immuneACCESS dataset retains in-frame rearrangements with V and J assigned. A fraction of the clones does not appear; measured against another copy, unresolved V genes explain less than half of the discrepancy, and the remainder lacks a known reason. This sample holds approximately 75,000 clones; around 83% were observed only once. 6.5% to 7.5% of the sample belongs to the ten largest clones. Sequencing was done on a sample of peripheral blood. Source of these receptors: a man aged 25 to 40 with COVID-19, enrolled during active disease.

This clone was observed a few times. This chain links TRBV7-2 with TRBJ2-3; 13 nucleotides agree with TRBD2. After removal of 2 bases from V and 3 bases from J, the junction contained 2 bases not matched to a gene. CDR1 and CDR2 (germline): SGHTA, FQGNSA. This CDR3 comprises 16 residues. Here the CDR3 DNA reads TGTGCCAGCAGCTTACGGACTAGCGGGAGAACAGATACGCAGTATTTT. Translation gives CASSLRTSGRTDTQYF. Supplemented by reference TRBV7-2 and TRBJ2-3, the full variable domain reads GAGVSQSPSNKVTEKGKDVELRCDPISGHTALYWYRQSLGQGLEFLIYFQGNSAPDKSGLPSDRFSAERTGGSVSTLTIQRTQQEDSAVYLCASSLRTSGRTDTQYFGPGTRLTVL.

The J gene is TRBJ2-3, the V gene TRBV5-1; 10 bases fit TRBD2. Looked up from germline, CDR1 is SGHRS and CDR2 is YFSETQ. The CDR3 has 15 residues. Germline trimming cut 4 bases from V and 6 bases from J; bases unmatched to any gene: 8. This CDR3 reads CASSDPSGGGDTQYF. CDR3 DNA sequence: TGCGCCAGCAGCGATCCTAGCGGGGGAGGGGATACGCAGTATTTT.

This clone was observed a handful of times. V is TRBV5-1 and J is TRBJ2-2; the match to TRBD2 covers 8 bases. Losses at the gene ends were 0 bases for V and 5 bases for J; bases not matched to a gene: 12. The CDR3 totals 18 residues. Germline values: CDR1 SGHRS, CDR2 YFSETQ. The CDR3 reads CASSLDSPAGVRTGELFF. CDR3 nucleotide sequence: TGCGCCAGCAGCTTGGATTCGCCAGCGGGAGTTAGGACCGGGGAGCTGTTTTTT.

The chain links TRBV9 to TRBJ1-4, with D tentatively TRBD1 (5 bases). Germline V CDR1 and CDR2: SGDLS, YYNGEE. The CDR3 consists of 14 residues. The V and J ends lost 3 bases and 6 bases respectively, with 12 bases between them. The CDR3 reads CASSDLGVDEKLFF. For the CDR3, the DNA is TGTGCCAGCAGCGACTTAGGGGTGGATGAAAAACTGTTTTTT.

This clone was observed a handful of times. The genes are TRBV6-5 and TRBJ2-3; maybe TRBD1 (6 bases). V lost 1 base, J lost 2 bases, and 10 bases lay in between. The CDR3 runs 15 residues. From germline, CDR1 is MNHEY and CDR2 SVGAGI. The CDR3 bases are TGTGCCAGCAGTTACTTACAGGGTTACACAGATACGCAGTATTTT. Its translation: CASSYLQGYTDTQYF.

The V and J genes are TRBV19 and TRBJ1-5; TRBD1 agrees at 9 bases. J was trimmed by 6 bases and V by 3 bases; bases with no gene match: 12. CDR1 and CDR2 from the germline V gene are LNHDA and SQIVND (reference sequence). This CDR3 contains 17 residues. Written as DNA, the CDR3 is TGTGCCAGTAGTATTTGGGTCGGACAGGGGATGGGTCAGCCCCAGCATTTT. It yields the protein CASSIWVGQGMGQPQHF.

V gene TRBV29-1 combines with J gene TRBJ2-7; tentatively, D is TRBD1 (5 bases). Trimming left V 4 bases short and J 3 bases short, with 13 bases between. The CDR3 extends over 13 amino acids. Germline V gene data show CDR1 as SQVTM and CDR2 as ANQGSEA. The CDR3 DNA follows: TGCAGCGTTGCAGGGAACACCTACTACGAGCAGTACTTC. It translates to CSVAGNTYYEQYF.

The chain links TRBV19 to TRBJ1-5; no clear D gene. Trimming pared 5 bases from V and 0 bases from J, leaving 17 bases between. This CDR3 has 17 amino acids. The germline gives CDR1 LNHDA, CDR2 SQIVND (reference sequence). CDR3 sequence (DNA): TGTGCCAGTAGTCCCACATATAGCATGTATAGCAATCAGCCCCAGCATTTT. Translated, it gives CASSPTYSMYSNQPQHF.